This T cell receptor beta chain was documented in a study of T cell changes during pregnancy in multiple sclerosis. Here immunoSEQ multiplex PCR was the method, and the copy in TCRdb shows in-frame clones only, minus some. The table shows about 100,000 clones, with 90% to 95% occurring only once. Trimming removed 1 base at V and 0 bases at J, with 6 bases between. CDR3 size: 15 residues. Germline V gene data show CDR1 as SGHVS and CDR2 as FNYEAQ. This rearrangement joins TRBV7-6 to TRBJ1-4; D gene uncertain. This sample comprised peripheral blood, obtained before pregnancy. The TCR sequence derives from a female donor with multiple sclerosis, enrolled in a pregnancy study. Here the CDR3 reads CASSLGLSTNEKLFF. CDR3 sequence (DNA): TGTGCCAGCAGCTTAGGACTGTCAACTAATGAAAAACTGTTTTTT.